This T cell receptor (beta chain) was captured by sequencing in a study of spatial heterogeneity in lung cancer. In the study overall: Sequences of the beta chain were consistently detected in greater numbers than alpha-chain sequences. Mean representation of each unique TCR and UMI combination in the raw reads exceeded ten occurrences.

TCRdb independently ran MiXCR on the 5' RACE reads; one entry per CDR3 protein. The sample includes under 30,000 distinct CDR3 sequences, about 3.3% of them seen just once. This clonotype has ten or more counts. The antigen remains unidentified. Study-level points and caveats: Whereas they appeared in blood less at follow-up, ubiquitous expanded tumor TCRs appeared there more at resection.

Documented time point: sample taken at primary tumor resection. The donors, 72 patients with untreated early-stage non-small cell lung cancer, provided the samples. Germline CDR1 and CDR2: MDHEN and SYDVKM. The CDR3 consists of 16 residues. V lost 2 bases to trimming and J lost 4 bases, with 17 bases between them. Sample: PBMCs, taken at surgery. This clonotype was obtained from a female donor with early-stage non-small cell lung cancer. V and J are TRBV28 and TRBJ1-1, with no clear D. In DNA form, the CDR3 reads TGTGCCAGCAGTTTAACGGCACGAAGACGGGTCACTGAAGCTTTCTTT. As protein: CASSLTARRRVTEAFF.